Each of the 8 T cell receptor beta chains below was sequenced from the same sample in a study of vaccination effects on CD4 cells after COVID-19 (dated by TCRdb to between 2021 and 2023). No antigen has been assigned to these receptors. Libraries were constructed by the immunoSEQ multiplex PCR assay. TCRdb mirrors the immuneACCESS table, restricted to in-frame sequences. Some clones are absent from its copies; in checked studies, under half trace to an unresolved V gene, and the reason for the others is unknown. The sample includes tens of thousands of clones, with 55% to 80% observed a single time. 4% to 5% of the sample goes to the ten largest clones. After more than nine days of culture, CD4+ T cells were isolated with the EasySep CD4+ T cell isolation kit. The material was CD4+ T cells from PBMCs cultured without peptide, obtained before COVID-19 vaccination. Receptors were obtained from a human donor who received a COVID-19 vaccine.

V gene TRBV29-1 combines with J gene TRBJ2-5; D perhaps matches TRBD1 (6 bases). This CDR3 comprises 12 residues. V lost 7 bases to trimming and J lost 5 bases, with 14 bases between them. CDR1 and CDR2 (germline): SQVTM, ANQGSEA. CDR3 sequence reads: CSGVQGSETQYF. CDR3 bases: TGCAGCGGGGTACAGGGAAGCGAGACCCAGTACTTC.

This rearrangement joins TRBV19 to TRBJ2-3; D gene unclear. The CDR3 is 15 residues long. In germline, CDR1 is LNHDA, CDR2 SQIVND (reference sequence). The germline V and J ends were trimmed by 1 base and 6 bases, with 14 bases remaining between them. Here the CDR3 reads CASSIGRLVPDTQYF. The CDR3 region has the DNA TGTGCCAGTAGTATAGGGCGTCTAGTTCCCGATACGCAGTATTTT.

Only one count was recorded for this clone. The chain recombines TRBV5-1 with TRBJ1-4, with a tentative D call TRBD1 (6 bases). The CDR3 has 16 amino acids. Germline loops: CDR1 SGHRS, CDR2 YFSETQ. V was shortened by 0 bases and J by 5 bases, with 14 bases between the two germline ends. CDR3 residues: CASSLVGQHTNEKLFF. In DNA form, the CDR3 reads TGCGCCAGCAGCTTGGTCGGACAGCACACAAATGAAAAACTGTTTTTT.

The rearrangement uses TRBV5-1 and TRBJ1-2; tentative D call: TRBD1 (6 bases). The CDR3 runs 13 residues. V dropped 4 bases and J dropped 5 bases, with 12 bases sitting between them. Germline assignment: CDR1 SGHRS and CDR2 YFSETQ. The CDR3 bases are TGCGCCAGCAGCGAACAGGGAGCATATGGCTACACCTTC. Translating it yields CASSEQGAYGYTF.

This chain connects TRBV28 to TRBJ1-1; possibly TRBD1 for D (5 bases). CDR1 is MDHEN and CDR2 is SYDVKM in the germline V gene. The CDR3 runs to 15 residues. V was cut by 3 bases and J by 1 base, with 12 bases left in between. The CDR3 nucleotides are TGTGCCAGCAGTTTTAGCGGGGGGGGGAACACTGAAGCTTTCTTT. It is translated as CASSFSGGGNTEAFF.

The chain uses TRBV28 and TRBJ2-7; D not resolved. Trimming cost V 6 bases and J 0 bases, with 18 bases left between them. In germline, CDR1 is MDHEN, CDR2 SYDVKM. CDR3 length: 16 amino acids. Written as DNA, the CDR3 is TGTGCCAGCAGCGCCACTTCCGCAGCTTTCTCCTACGAGCAGTACTTC. Translating it yields CASSATSAAFSYEQYF.

The V call is TRBV25-1, the J call TRBJ2-2; D is uncertain. The CDR3 has 14 residues. Germline V CDR1 and CDR2: MGHDK, SYGVNS. Trimming shortened V by 1 base and J by 0 bases, and 3 bases separated the two germline ends. CDR3 DNA: TGTGCCAGCAGTGAATGGGCGAACACCGGGGAGCTGTTTTTT. Its protein is CASSEWANTGELFF. The full variable domain, with the rest looked up from reference TRBV25-1 and TRBJ2-2, is EADIYQTPRYLVIGTGKKITLECSQTMGHDKMYWYQQDPGMELHLIHYSYGVNSTEKGDLSSESTVSRIRTEHFPLTLESARPSHTSQYLCASSEWANTGELFFGEGSRLTVL.

This chain links TRBV5-1 with TRBJ1-1; weak D call: TRBD1 (6 bases). The CDR3 has 14 amino acids. The V gene's germline CDR1 is SGHRS and CDR2 YFSETQ. Deletions cut 0 bases from V and 3 bases from J, with 9 bases between. The CDR3 bases are TGCGCCAGCAGCTTGGACAGGGTAGACACTGAAGCTTTCTTT. This encodes CASSLDRVDTEAFF.